Each of the 32 T cell receptor beta chains below was sequenced from the same sample in a study of blood T cell repertoires in COVID-19. Only in-frame clones appear in the TCRdb table, and some are missing; sequencing was by immunoSEQ multiplex PCR. The table includes about 670,000 clones, over 80% detected once. The sequenced sample consisted of peripheral blood. Source of these receptors: a woman aged 18-29 years with acute or convalescent COVID-19.

The chain links TRBV19 to TRBJ1-1, with 8 bases matching TRBD1. V trimming: 6 bases; J trimming: 5 bases; junction bases outside the gene matches: 8. There are 14 residues in the CDR3. Germline values: CDR1 LNHDA, CDR2 SQIVND (reference sequence). In nucleotides, the CDR3 is TGTGCCAGTAGCGAATACAGGGGGTGGACTGAAGCTTTCTTT. Translating gives CASSEYRGWTEAFF.

In DNA, the CDR3 is TGTGCCAGCAGTGGACAGGGGAAGCGTCCTAAAGCCAATGAGCAGTTCTTC. Protein product: CASSGQGKRPKANEQFF. The J gene is TRBJ2-1, the V gene TRBV6-1; 8 nucleotides agree with TRBD1. Germline CDR1 MNHNS, CDR2 SASEGT. V was pared by 4 bases and J by 6 bases, with 14 bases of the junction left unmatched. The CDR3 is 17 residues long.

The chain employs TRBV2 and TRBJ1-6; D is ambiguous. V was clipped by 2 bases and J by 7 bases, with 9 bases between them. The germline gives CDR1 SNHLY, CDR2 FYNNEI. The length of the CDR3 is 14 residues. DNA of the CDR3: TGTGCCAGCAGTGAATGGACGGGAAATTCACCCCTCCACTTT. This encodes CASSEWTGNSPLHF. Full variable domain (missing parts from reference TRBV2 and TRBJ1-6): EPEVTQTPSHQVTQMGQEVILRCVPISNHLYFYWYRQILGQKVEFLVSFYNNEISEKSEIFDDQFSVERPDGSNFTLKIRSTKLEDSAMYFCASSEWTGNSPLHFGNGTRLTVT.

The rearrangement links TRBV27 to TRBJ1-2; TRBD1 might be the D (6 bases). The V gene lost 5 bases and the J gene lost 4 bases, with 17 bases spanning the gap. CDR1 MNHEY and CDR2 SMNVEV come from the germline V gene (reference sequence). The CDR3 is made up of 15 amino acids. CDR3 coding DNA: TGTGCCAGCAGTCCAGGAGCGGGACAAGTCTATGGCTACACCTTC. Translating it yields CASSPGAGQVYGYTF.

The chain links TRBV9 to TRBJ2-5; 9 bases map to TRBD2. Per the germline V gene, CDR1 is SGDLS and CDR2 is YYNGEE. This CDR3 comprises 17 residues. With 5 bases clipped from V and 5 bases from J, the junction kept 16 bases outside the gene matches. This CDR3 reads CASSATGTSFTGETQYF. The CDR3 nucleotides are TGTGCCAGCAGTGCAACCGGGACTAGCTTTACCGGCGAGACCCAGTACTTC.

V gene TRBV28 combines with J gene TRBJ1-3; 8 nucleotides match TRBD1. V lost 2 bases to trimming and J lost 1 base; unmatched junction nucleotides: 16. Germline V gene lookup returns CDR1 MDHEN and CDR2 SYDVKM. CDR3 length: 20 residues. This CDR3 is CASSLQPGGLSHKSGNTIYF. The CDR3 nucleotides read TGTGCCAGCAGTTTACAACCAGGGGGCCTTTCACACAAATCTGGAAACACCATATATTTT.

The genes are TRBV3-1 (or the pseudogene TRBV3-2) and TRBJ1-1; the D gene is possibly TRBD1 (6 bases). Germline values: CDR1 LGHDT, CDR2 YNNKEL (reference sequence). V dropped 0 bases and J dropped 6 bases, with 8 bases sitting between them. The CDR3 contains 13 residues. This CDR3 reads CASSQDDRSEAFF. CDR3 nucleotides: TGTGCCAGCAGCCAAGATGACAGGTCTGAAGCTTTCTTT.

The rearrangement links TRBV3-1 (or the pseudogene TRBV3-2) to TRBJ1-5; the D is unclear. Trimming took 3 bases from V and 0 from J, leaving 6 bases between them. From germline, CDR1 is LGHDT and CDR2 YNNKEL (reference sequence). CDR3 length: 14 amino acids. CDR3 in amino acids: CASSHAYSNQPQHF. The CDR3 coding sequence is TGTGCCAGCAGCCACGCGTATAGCAATCAGCCCCAGCATTTT.

The chain carries TRBV18 and TRBJ2-5; 11 bases match TRBD2. The CDR3 loop spans 15 amino acids. V lost 8 bases to trimming and J lost 2 bases; unmatched junction nucleotides: 7. Per germline, CDR1 KGHSH and CDR2 LQKENI. The CDR3 loop reads CASTQLAGEQETQYF. CDR3 nucleotides: TGTGCCAGCACCCAACTAGCGGGGGAGCAAGAGACCCAGTACTTC.

The chain recombines TRBV7-9 with TRBJ2-3, with 9 positions matching TRBD2. V lost 4 bases, J lost 2 bases, and 10 bases stayed unmatched. Per germline, CDR1 SEHNR and CDR2 FQNEAQ (reference sequence). The CDR3 runs 17 residues. The CDR3 DNA reads TGTGCCAGCAGCTCACCGCGGGGGGGCCCTCTCACAGATACGCAGTATTTT. It encodes CASSSPRGGPLTDTQYF.

The chain employs TRBV7-6 and TRBJ1-4; 10 bases agree with TRBD1. CDR1 SGHVS and CDR2 FNYEAQ come from the germline V gene. The length of the CDR3 is 16 residues. V trimming: 5 bases; J trimming: 5 bases; junction bases outside the gene matches: 8. CDR3 coding DNA: TGTGCCAGCAGCACGAGACAGGGGGCGAAAAATGAAAAACTGTTTTTT. Its translation is CASSTRQGAKNEKLFF.

This clone was observed once. In DNA form, the CDR3 reads TGTGCCAGCAGTATTGGGACAGTCTACGAGCAGTACTTC. Protein sequence: CASSIGTVYEQYF. This rearrangement joins TRBV6-2 or TRBV6-3 to TRBJ2-7; 7 bases map to TRBD1. This CDR3 comprises 13 residues. Germline lookup yields CDR1 MNHEY and CDR2 SVGEGT. The ends lost 5 bases at V and 3 bases at J; junction bases unmatched: 4.

This clone was detected a few times. The chain couples TRBV6-5 to TRBJ1-1; the D gene is possibly TRBD1 (6 bases). Germline values: CDR1 MNHEY, CDR2 SVGAGI. With 10 bases removed from V and 0 bases from J, the gap between germline ends came to 15 bases. The CDR3 is made up of 14 amino acids. CDR3 residues: CATSGGTMNTEAFF. The CDR3 bases are TGTGCCACGAGCGGGGGGACAATGAACACTGAAGCTTTCTTT.

The rearrangement uses TRBV19 and TRBJ2-1; TRBD2 agrees at 8 bases. The CDR3 extends over 16 amino acids. Looked up from germline, CDR1 is LNHDA and CDR2 is SQIVND (reference sequence). With 7 bases clipped from V and 0 bases from J, the junction kept 8 bases outside the gene matches. The CDR3 loop reads CASNPKRGSSYNEQFF. In DNA, the CDR3 is TGTGCCAGTAACCCGAAGCGGGGGAGCTCCTACAATGAGCAGTTCTTC.

The CDR3 nucleotides are TGTGCCAGCAGTGCCCACGGTGGCTCTGGGGCCAACGTCCTGACTTTC. It codes for CASSAHGGSGANVLTF. V and J are TRBV6-2 or TRBV6-3 and TRBJ2-6; D unclear. V was trimmed by 5 bases and J by 0 bases, leaving 11 bases between them. CDR1 is MNHEY and CDR2 is SVGEGT in the germline V gene. The CDR3 spans 16 residues.

This chain uses TRBV2 with TRBJ1-1; weak D call: TRBD1 (5 bases). Germline V gives CDR1 SNHLY, CDR2 FYNNEI. The germline V and J ends were trimmed by 6 bases and 8 bases, with 19 bases remaining between them. CDR3 length equals 14 residues. The CDR3 nucleotides read TGTGCCAGCAGAATCTCCCAACAGGCAACCGAAGCTTTCTTT. It translates to CASRISQQATEAFF.

V gene TRBV28 combines with J gene TRBJ1-1; maybe TRBD1 (6 bases). There are 16 residues in the CDR3. Looked up from germline, CDR1 is MDHEN and CDR2 is SYDVKM. The V gene lost 4 bases and the J gene lost 4 bases, with 19 bases spanning the gap. The CDR3 protein is CASSSPPQGSSTEAFF. The DNA for the CDR3 is TGTGCCAGCAGTTCCCCACCCCAGGGGAGCTCCACTGAAGCTTTCTTT. Together with reference TRBV28 and TRBJ1-1, the CDR3 gives the full variable domain: DVKVTQSSRYLVKRTGEKVFLECVQDMDHENMFWYRQDPGLGLRLIYFSYDVKMKEKGDIPEGYSVSREKKERFSLILESASTNQTSMYLCASSSPPQGSSTEAFFGQGTRLTVV.

The chain has TRBV27 and TRBJ1-1; 8 positions match TRBD1. In germline, CDR1 is MNHEY, CDR2 SMNVEV (reference sequence). V was pared by 5 bases and J by 5 bases, with 7 bases of the junction left unmatched. The CDR3 has 14 amino acids. The CDR3 region has the DNA TGTGCCAGCAGTCAAACAGGGGGGAGAACTGAAGCTTTCTTT. This encodes CASSQTGGRTEAFF.

This chain connects TRBV9 to TRBJ2-2; 8 positions match TRBD1. Trimming took 3 bases from V and 2 from J; bases not matched to a gene: 3. The CDR3 sequence is 15 residues long. Germline V gene lookup returns CDR1 SGDLS and CDR2 YYNGEE. The DNA of the CDR3 is TGTGCCAGCAGCGCCGGACAGGGCAACACCGGGGAGCTGTTTTTT. Translation: CASSAGQGNTGELFF.

The chain carries TRBV5-5 and TRBJ1-5; 9 bases match TRBD1. The CDR3 length is 14 residues. Germline V gene sequence: CDR1 SGHKS, CDR2 YYEKEE (reference sequence). V gave up 1 base and J gave up 6 bases; unmatched junction bases: 2. The CDR3 coding sequence is TGTGCCAGCAGCTTGCCGGGACAGGGTCAGCCCCAGCATTTT. It codes for CASSLPGQGQPQHF.

The chain uses TRBV19 and TRBJ1-1; 8 nucleotides align to TRBD1. The CDR3 is made up of 15 amino acids. The germline CDR1 and CDR2 sequences are LNHDA and SQIVND (reference sequence). The V gene end was trimmed by 3 bases and the J gene end by 2 bases; junction bases not matched to a gene: 5. CDR3 amino acids: CASSIDRGDNTEAFF. The CDR3 DNA sequence: TGTGCCAGTAGTATCGACAGGGGAGATAACACTGAAGCTTTCTTT. Filled out from reference TRBV19 and TRBJ1-1, the complete variable domain reads DGGITQSPKYLFRKEGQNVTLSCEQNLNHDAMYWYRQDPGQGLRLIYYSQIVNDFQKGDIAEGYSVSREKKESFPLTVTSAQKNPTAFYLCASSIDRGDNTEAFFGQGTRLTVV.

V and J are TRBV6-5 and TRBJ2-7, with 10 bases fitting TRBD1. Germline CDR1 is MNHEY and CDR2 is SVGAGI. The CDR3 consists of 14 residues. V trimming: 8 bases; J trimming: 3 bases; junction bases outside the gene matches: 7. This CDR3 reads CASHTDRGHYEQYF. The DNA for the CDR3 is TGTGCCAGCCATACCGACAGGGGGCACTACGAGCAGTACTTC.

The V gene is TRBV4-3, the J gene TRBJ1-4, with 10 bases lining up with TRBD1. The germline gives CDR1 LGHNA, CDR2 YSLEER. CDR3 length equals 14 residues. J lost 7 bases, V lost 4 bases, and 3 bases had no gene match. CDR3 in amino acids: CASSRTGGGEKLFF. The CDR3 coding sequence is TGCGCCAGCAGCCGGACAGGGGGGGGTGAAAAACTGTTTTTT.

The rearrangement uses TRBV7-2 and TRBJ2-7; TRBD2 is a possible D gene (6 bases). V was cut by 5 bases and J by 4 bases, with 15 bases left in between. The germline V gene has CDR1 SGHTA and CDR2 FQGNSA. The CDR3 runs to 14 residues. CDR3 sequence (DNA): TGTGCCAGCAGCCTCCGGGGGTTATTGTACGAGCAGTACTTC. It yields the protein CASSLRGLLYEQYF.

Notes on this clone: The same CDR3 is also encoded by other DNA sequences in this sample. The chain uses TRBV5-4 and TRBJ2-7; 14 positions match TRBD2. The ends lost 4 bases at V and 4 bases at J; junction bases unmatched: 4. Germline V gene lookup returns CDR1 SGHNT and CDR2 YYREEE (reference sequence). This CDR3 contains 15 residues. The CDR3 spells CASSPGLAGGYEQYF. For the CDR3, the DNA is TGTGCCAGCAGCCCCGGACTAGCGGGGGGTTACGAGCAGTACTTC.

V is TRBV19 and J is TRBJ2-3; TRBD1 agrees at 8 bases. Germline assignment: CDR1 LNHDA and CDR2 SQIVND (reference sequence). The CDR3 spans 16 residues. V lost 3 bases, J lost 2 bases, and 7 bases stayed unmatched. The CDR3 protein is CASSMIRGRITDTQYF. As DNA, the CDR3 is TGTGCCAGTAGTATGATCAGGGGGCGAATCACAGATACGCAGTATTTT.

This clone was counted between two and nine times. The rearrangement joins TRBV2 to TRBJ1-2; no firm D call. V gave up 7 bases and J gave up 3 bases, with 18 bases separating them. The V gene's germline CDR1 is SNHLY and CDR2 FYNNEI. This CDR3 is 15 amino acids long. CDR3 bases: TGTGCCAGCAAACGTACGAGCGGGAGGGACTATGGCTACACCTTC. It yields the protein CASKRTSGRDYGYTF.

The chain uses TRBV10-3 and TRBJ2-2; the match to TRBD1 covers 7 bases. The junction had 6 bases not matched to a gene; V was cut back by 9 bases and J by 2 bases. Germline V lookup: CDR1 ENHRY, CDR2 SYGVKD. The CDR3 is 14 amino acids. CDR3 residues: CAIGTARNTGELFF. The CDR3 nucleotides are TGTGCCATAGGGACAGCTAGAAACACCGGGGAGCTGTTTTTT.

The rearrangement joins TRBV5-1 to TRBJ2-7; TRBD1 matches 12 bases. The V segment lost 2 bases and the J segment 6 bases; nucleotides outside the gene matches: 6. The CDR3 sequence is 15 residues long. Germline-derived CDR1 and CDR2 are SGHRS and YFSETQ. The CDR3 DNA reads TGCGCCAGCAGCTTAGGGGACAGGGGGCAGGGCGAGCAGTACTTC. This encodes CASSLGDRGQGEQYF.

The chain links TRBV13 to TRBJ2-7; TRBD1 agrees at 9 bases. V lost 3 bases and J lost 5; bases outside the gene matches: 5. This CDR3 contains 14 residues. The germline gives CDR1 PRHDT, CDR2 FYEKMQ (reference sequence). CDR3 nucleotides: TGTGCCAGCAGCTTGGGACAGGGATGGGACGAGCAGTACTTC. Its protein product is CASSLGQGWDEQYF.

The rearrangement links TRBV7-9 to TRBJ1-5; D is ambiguous. Trimming pared 8 bases from V and 1 base from J, leaving 9 bases between. The length of the CDR3 is 13 residues. Per germline, CDR1 SEHNR and CDR2 FQNEAQ (reference sequence). CDR3 coding DNA: TGTGCCAGCCGCGACGGGAGCAATCAGCCCCAGCATTTT. Its translation is CASRDGSNQPQHF.

The chain recombines TRBV6-5 with TRBJ1-1; 7 bases are shared with TRBD1. This CDR3 has 13 residues. With 7 bases clipped from V and 3 bases from J, the junction kept 5 bases outside the gene matches. Germline-derived CDR1 and CDR2 are MNHEY and SVGAGI. The CDR3, as DNA: TGTGCCAGCACACAGGGGTGGGACACTGAAGCTTTCTTT. This translates into CASTQGWDTEAFF.